The sequence of this TCR beta chain was determined in a study of T cell repertoires in cytomegalovirus infection. Turning to the study itself: CMV epitopes used comprised recently identified HLA-C-restricted ones and well-studied HLA-B-restricted ones. From public TCR beta signatures came an indication of both CMV infection and matching HLA type. Findings of the study overall: There were carriers of CMV plus the relevant HLA, and cumulative public TCR beta family frequency identified them.

CDR3 length: 14 residues. CDR1 and CDR2 from the germline V gene are LNHDA and SQIVND (reference sequence). Trimming cost V 5 bases and J 9 bases; bases outside gene matches: 5. Points on this clonotype: The antigen remains undetermined.

From the reads, TCRdb called clonotypes with MiXCR, one entry per CDR3 protein. The table includes about 890,000 distinct CDR3 sequences, roughly 30% detected once. The TCR comes from a human donor in good health (CMV status not recorded). Some clones in this sample may be carry-over from other donors' samples. The V and J genes are TRBV19 and TRBJ1-6, with TRBD1 matching 9 bases. This sample comprised cultured CD8+ T cells from PBMCs, obtained from culture after CMV antigen stimulation. As DNA, the CDR3 is TGTGCCAGTAGTCCCGGGACAGGGCCTTCACCCCTCCACTTT. It yields the protein CASSPGTGPSPLHF.